This T cell receptor (beta chain) was captured in a study of T cell responses to AZD1222 COVID-19 vaccine. Whole-study findings and limits: Spike as a whole was targeted by vaccine-associated CD4 TCRs, dominant at 160-218 and 743-854. Possibly, clonal diversity was underestimated; donors were largely white British and included more females.

With respect to this clone: Its cognate antigen is unknown.

Produced via immunoSEQ multiplex PCR; TCRdb's table is partial and in-frame only. Of 150,000 to 200,000 clones in the sample, 80% to 95% were seen once. This receptor was taken from an adult in good health. The source was peripheral blood, collected on day 0 of AZD1222 vaccination.

CDR3 amino acids: CASSLGSSTNTGELFF. The CDR3 nucleotides are TGTGCCAGCAGCTTGGGCAGCAGTACGAACACCGGGGAGCTGTTTTTT. The J gene is TRBJ2-2, the V gene TRBV5-4; no firm D call. Trimming shortened V by 0 bases and J by 0 bases, and 9 bases separated the two germline ends. The germline gives CDR1 SGHNT, CDR2 YYREEE (reference sequence). There are 16 residues in the CDR3.